The 11 T cell receptor beta chains reported below all come from one sample, sequenced in a study of blood T cell repertoires in COVID-19. Sequenced by immunoSEQ multiplex PCR; TCRdb stores in-frame clones only, minus some. Of 300,000 to 400,000 clones listed, 70% to 90% are singletons. The sequencing sample was made of PBMCs or T cells enriched from blood (not recorded which). These receptors were obtained from a woman aged 35 to 49 with acute COVID-19.

The chain links TRBV19 to TRBJ1-5, with D unclear. From germline, CDR1 is LNHDA and CDR2 SQIVND (reference sequence). This CDR3 comprises 12 residues. V lost 7 bases and J lost 9, with 13 bases in between. The CDR3 nucleotides are TGTGCCAGTATCGAGGGTCTGGGGCCCCAGCATTTT. It yields the protein CASIEGLGPQHF.

This clone was picked up one time. This chain connects TRBV28 to TRBJ1-2; D call uncertain. The CDR3 length is 14 residues. The germline V gene has CDR1 MDHEN and CDR2 SYDVKM. Deletions cut 4 bases from V and 6 bases from J, with 15 bases between. For the CDR3, the DNA is TGTGCCAGCAGTTCTAGCCCCGGGTCGGATGGCTACACCTTC. This encodes CASSSSPGSDGYTF.

V and J are TRBV7-8 and TRBJ1-6; D is undetermined. Trimming pared 1 base from V and 6 bases from J, leaving 7 bases between. This CDR3 region has 14 residues. Germline-derived CDR1 and CDR2 are SGHVS and FQNEAQ. The CDR3 DNA reads as TGTGCCAGCAGCTTAGTGGAGGTTAATTCACCCCTCCACTTT. This encodes CASSLVEVNSPLHF.

V is TRBV7-3 and J is TRBJ2-3; D remains ambiguous. The V end lost 5 bases, the J end lost 5 bases, and 8 bases lay between the germline ends. CDR3 size: 12 residues. The germline V gene encodes CDR1 SGHTA and CDR2 FQGTGA. CDR3 nucleotide sequence: TGTGCCAGCAGCGCAGACTTAGATACGCAGTATTTT. Protein sequence: CASSADLDTQYF.

This rearrangement joins TRBV28 to TRBJ1-2, with unresolved D. This CDR3 region has 10 residues. In germline, CDR1 is MDHEN, CDR2 SYDVKM. V was trimmed by 10 bases and J by 7 bases, leaving 10 bases between them. The chain's CDR3 is CATRKSGYTF. The DNA of the CDR3 is TGTGCCACCCGTAAATCTGGCTACACCTTC.

This clone has a single count. The V and J genes are TRBV3-1 (or the pseudogene TRBV3-2) and TRBJ1-2; 7 bases map to TRBD1. Germline values: CDR1 LGHDT, CDR2 YNNKEL (reference sequence). The CDR3 consists of 14 residues. J lost 4 bases, V lost 4 bases, and 6 bases had no gene match. The CDR3 spells CASSRTGTVYGYTF. The CDR3 region has the DNA TGTGCCAGCAGCCGTACCGGGACAGTCTATGGCTACACCTTC.

CDR3 region: CASSYGTTRGNQPQHF. Written as DNA, the CDR3 is TGTGCCAGCAGCTATGGGACTACAAGAGGCAATCAGCCCCAGCATTTT. V usage is TRBV7-8 and J usage is TRBJ1-5, with D perhaps matching TRBD1 (5 bases). V was shortened by 4 bases and J by 2 bases, with 15 bases between the two germline ends. The CDR3 sequence is 16 residues long. Germline CDR1 is SGHVS and CDR2 is FQNEAQ.

The V gene is TRBV2, the J gene TRBJ1-1; D is unclear. Germline V gives CDR1 SNHLY, CDR2 FYNNEI. The CDR3 spans 12 residues. V lost 6 bases, J lost 7 bases, and 12 bases lay in between. CDR3 nucleotides: TGTGCCAGCAGGAAAATAGGGAGTGAAGCTTTCTTT. Its protein product is CASRKIGSEAFF.

The chain joins TRBV7-9 to TRBJ2-3; 7 bases are a match to TRBD1. V lost 5 bases to trimming and J lost 0 bases; unmatched junction nucleotides: 8. The CDR3 has 16 amino acids. The germline CDR1 and CDR2 sequences are SEHNR and FQNEAQ (reference sequence). DNA for the CDR3: TGTGCCAGCAGCCGCAGGACAGGTTCTAGCACAGATACGCAGTATTTT. Its translation: CASSRRTGSSTDTQYF.

The V call is TRBV2, the J call TRBJ2-5; 7 bases are shared with TRBD1. The CDR3 is 14 amino acids. Germline values: CDR1 SNHLY, CDR2 FYNNEI. J gave up 2 bases and V 2 bases, and 2 bases lay outside the gene matches. The CDR3, as DNA: TGTGCCAGCAGTGAAAACAGGGGTCAAGAGACCCAGTACTTC. The encoded protein is CASSENRGQETQYF.

The rearrangement links TRBV7-8 to TRBJ1-5; 10 bases agree with TRBD1. CDR3 length equals 16 residues. The germline V gene has CDR1 SGHVS and CDR2 FQNEAQ. The ends lost 2 bases at V and 7 bases at J; junction bases unmatched: 8. CDR3 in DNA: TGTGCCAGCAGCTTAATGGGACAGGGGAAAAGCCAGCCCCAGCATTTT. Residues: CASSLMGQGKSQPQHF. The full variable domain, completed using reference TRBV7-8 and TRBJ1-5, is GAGVSQSPRYKVAKRGQDVALRCDPISGHVSLFWYQQALGQGPEFLTYFQNEAQLDKSGLPSDRFFAERPEGSVSTLKIQRTQQEDSAVYLCASSLMGQGKSQPQHFGDGTRLSIL.